This T cell receptor beta chain was captured in a study of T-cell reconstitution after alpha-beta-depleted transplantation in children. Regarding this clonotype: This may arise from a read error, as a much more abundant clone is one base away.

The library targeted TCRbeta and was prepared with unique molecular identifiers. MiXCR, run by TCRdb on the PCR reads, gives a single entry per CDR3 protein. This table has under 140,000 distinct CDR3 sequences, over 9% appearing once. Source: PBMCs from the stem cell graft donor, taken from the stem cell graft. The sequence came from a human donor who donated a stem cell graft to a child with acute lymphoblastic leukemia.

The CDR3 nucleotides read TGTCCCAGCAGGGGAGGGGCCACAGATACGCAGTATTTT. Translated: CPSRGGATDTQYF. This chain connects TRBV12-3 or TRBV12-4 to TRBJ2-3, with D possibly TRBD2 on 7 matching bases. The length of the CDR3 is 13 residues.